The 28 T cell receptor beta chains given below trace back to one sample, sequenced in a study of CD8 T cells in ankylosing spondylitis. TCRdb re-derived calls from the 5' RACE reads in MiXCR, one entry per CDR3 protein. This table holds 250,000 or so distinct CDR3 sequences, about 24% found once. Sequenced sample: blood, either unsorted or a sorted T cell fraction (not recorded which). The receptors were sampled from a male donor with ankylosing spondylitis or in good health (not recorded which).

Ten or more counts support this clonotype. This sequence joins TRBV20-1 and TRBJ1-2; 7 bases map to TRBD1. CDR1 is DFQATT and CDR2 is SNEGSKA in the germline V gene (reference sequence). This CDR3 has 17 amino acids. Trimming took 0 bases from V and 3 from J; bases not matched to a gene: 13. As DNA, the CDR3 is TGCAGTGCTAGAGACCCCCCGGACAGGCCGAGCTACTATGGCTACACCTTC. Translated, it gives CSARDPPDRPSYYGYTF.

In its sample, this clonotype was seen many times. J is TRBJ1-2 and V is TRBV5-1; possible D gene TRBD1, 6 bases. Germline values: CDR1 SGHRS, CDR2 YFSETQ. The CDR3 length is 13 residues. The V gene lost 0 bases and the J gene lost 6 bases, with 9 bases spanning the gap. Written as DNA, the CDR3 is TGCGCCAGCAGCTTGGCCAACAGGGATGGCTACACCTTC. Its translation: CASSLANRDGYTF.

This clonotype has only a few counts. The chain has TRBV10-3 and TRBJ1-1; D is undetermined. Germline V lookup: CDR1 ENHRY, CDR2 SYGVKD. This CDR3 region has 13 residues. Trimming cost V 10 bases and J 1 base, with 13 bases left between them. The CDR3 spells CATSAGRNTEAFF. CDR3 bases: TGTGCCACAAGTGCTGGGAGGAACACTGAAGCTTTCTTT.

The sample holds many counts of this clonotype. The chain combines TRBV6-2 or TRBV6-3 with TRBJ2-7; 10 nucleotides match TRBD2. The length of the CDR3 is 16 residues. Germline CDR1 reads MNHEY; CDR2 reads SVGEGT. After removal of 6 bases from V and 5 bases from J, the junction contained 13 bases not matched to a gene. The CDR3 nucleotides are TGTGCCAGCAGAACTCCACTAGCGGGGCAGCTCGACGAGCAGTACTTC. Translated: CASRTPLAGQLDEQYF.

The rearrangement joins TRBV12-3 or TRBV12-4 to TRBJ1-1; no definite D call. This CDR3 is 13 amino acids long. The V end lost 2 bases, the J end lost 7 bases, and 11 bases lay between the germline ends. The CDR3 DNA reads TGTGCCAGCAGTTTATTCCAGTACTATGAAGCTTTCTTT. It yields the protein CASSLFQYYEAFF.

This clonotype was detected ten times or more. The chain couples TRBV20-1 to TRBJ2-1; D may be TRBD2 (6 bases). Deletions cut 1 base from V and 6 bases from J, with 10 bases between. The V gene's germline CDR1 is DFQATT and CDR2 SNEGSKA (reference sequence). CDR3 length: 13 amino acids. CDR3 nucleotides: TGCAGTGCTAGAGCGGGGGAGCCCAATGAGCAGTTCTTC. It codes for CSARAGEPNEQFF.

The chain combines TRBV6-1 with TRBJ2-5; either TRBD1 or TRBD2 may fit D (6 bases each). Germline V gene lookup returns CDR1 MNHNS and CDR2 SASEGT. This CDR3 region has 13 residues. With 7 bases removed from V and 0 bases from J, the gap between germline ends came to 9 bases. The CDR3 DNA reads as TGTGCCAGCACCGGGGGCAACCAAGAGACCCAGTACTTC. Translation gives CASTGGNQETQYF.

This clonotype has a count of ten or more. The chain links TRBV29-1 to TRBJ2-1; the match to TRBD2 covers 14 bases. The CDR3 sequence is 13 residues long. The germline gives CDR1 SQVTM, CDR2 ANQGSEA. Unmatched junction bases numbered 10, after V lost 6 bases and J lost 15 bases. As DNA, the CDR3 is TGCAGCGTCGTTTGGACTAGCGGGGGGAGTGTGTTCTTC. Its translation: CSVVWTSGGSVFF.

This clonotype came up many times. This chain connects TRBV20-1 to TRBJ1-3; TRBD1 is a possible D gene (5 bases). Germline-derived CDR1 and CDR2 are DFQATT and SNEGSKA (reference sequence). This CDR3 spans 13 amino acids. The V gene lost 7 bases and the J gene lost 2 bases, with 12 bases spanning the gap. CDR3 region: CSGTGGTGNTIYF. The CDR3 nucleotides are TGCAGTGGTACAGGCGGCACTGGAAACACCATATATTTT.

The chain combines TRBV20-1 with TRBJ2-3, with 7 bases aligning to TRBD2. From germline, CDR1 is DFQATT and CDR2 SNEGSKA (reference sequence). J gave up 2 bases and V 5 bases, and 10 bases lay outside the gene matches. CDR3 size: 15 residues. The CDR3 DNA follows: TGCAGTGCTGGATCCAGCGGGGAGGCCACAGATACGCAGTATTTT. This codes for CSAGSSGEATDTQYF.

The table lists this clonotype with many counts. The V and J genes are TRBV29-1 and TRBJ2-3; 10 bases are a match to TRBD2. This CDR3 has 14 residues. The junction had 10 bases not matched to a gene; V was cut back by 4 bases and J by 9 bases. Per germline, CDR1 SQVTM and CDR2 ANQGSEA. The CDR3 loop reads CSVVGAGGFQTQYF. The CDR3 DNA reads TGCAGCGTTGTAGGAGCGGGGGGGTTCCAAACGCAGTATTTT.

The rearrangement joins TRBV6-5 to TRBJ2-2, with D hard to call. The V gene's germline CDR1 is MNHEY and CDR2 SVGAGI. The ends were cut back, 6 bases at V and 8 bases at J, with 7 bases in the middle. This CDR3 spans 11 amino acids. The CDR3, as DNA: TGTGCCAGCAGGGGTATAGGGGAGCTGTTTTTT. This sequence encodes CASRGIGELFF.

There are many counts of this clonotype. The V call is TRBV11-2, the J call TRBJ2-2, with 7 bases identical to TRBD1. CDR3 size: 15 residues. Germline trimming cut 4 bases from V and 5 bases from J; bases unmatched to any gene: 7. Germline V gene sequence: CDR1 SGHAT, CDR2 FQNNGV. CDR3 coding DNA: TGTGCCAGCAGCTCACAGGGGTCAGGGACCGGGGAGCTGTTTTTT. Protein: CASSSQGSGTGELFF.

This clonotype was observed at least ten times. The chain has TRBV20-1 and TRBJ1-5; D uncertain. V shed 1 base and J shed 2 bases, with 12 bases lying between them. Germline CDR1 and CDR2: DFQATT and SNEGSKA (reference sequence). This CDR3 contains 15 residues. CDR3 protein: CSARGVKGGNQPQHF. The CDR3, as DNA: TGCAGTGCTAGAGGCGTCAAGGGAGGCAATCAGCCCCAGCATTTT.

This clonotype is a singleton in its sample. The rearrangement links TRBV12-3 or TRBV12-4 to TRBJ2-3; D unresolved. The germline V and J ends were trimmed by 5 bases and 3 bases, with 15 bases remaining between them. This CDR3 has 15 residues. CDR3 loop: CASSPTEYRTDTQYF. The CDR3 DNA reads TGTGCCAGCAGTCCAACGGAGTATAGAACAGATACGCAGTATTTT.

V usage is TRBV29-1 and J usage is TRBJ2-4; D might be TRBD2 (5 bases). Germline lookup yields CDR1 SQVTM and CDR2 ANQGSEA. The V and J ends lost 1 base and 2 bases respectively, with 15 bases between them. The CDR3 is 16 amino acids. Here the CDR3 DNA reads TGCAGCGTTGAAGGGAGTTGGGCGGGCCCCAAAAACATTCAGTACTTC. It encodes CSVEGSWAGPKNIQYF.

This clonotype was seen at least ten times. The chain carries TRBV5-1 and TRBJ1-4; maybe TRBD1 (6 bases). The CDR3 is 14 amino acids. Trimming left V 4 bases short and J 2 bases short, with 9 bases between. Germline loops: CDR1 SGHRS, CDR2 YFSETQ. In DNA, the CDR3 is TGCGCCAGCAGCCAAGGACAGACTAATGAAAAACTGTTTTTT. It codes for CASSQGQTNEKLFF.

This clonotype was seen more than once but under ten times. This chain's CDR3 is CASSSPSSGGAPGTDTQYF. In DNA form, the CDR3 reads TGTGCCAGCAGCTCCCCTTCTAGCGGGGGTGCCCCGGGCACAGATACGCAGTATTTT. This chain uses TRBV11-2 with TRBJ2-3; the match to TRBD2 covers 10 bases. The V gene end was trimmed by 4 bases and the J gene end by 1 base; junction bases not matched to a gene: 14. Germline-derived CDR1 and CDR2 are SGHAT and FQNNGV. This CDR3 has 19 residues.

The V and J genes are TRBV20-1 and TRBJ2-3; 8 bases fit TRBD2. The CDR3 contains 16 residues. V trimming: 2 bases; J trimming: 5 bases; junction bases outside the gene matches: 12. CDR1 and CDR2 from the germline V gene are DFQATT and SNEGSKA (reference sequence). CDR3 region: CSARNPNGGAGDTQYF. The CDR3 DNA reads TGCAGTGCTAGAAATCCCAACGGGGGGGCCGGAGATACGCAGTATTTT.

The chain combines TRBV2 with TRBJ2-5; 13 positions agree with TRBD2. Per the germline V gene, CDR1 is SNHLY and CDR2 is FYNNEI. The CDR3 runs to 16 residues. With V trimmed by 0 bases and J by 2 bases, 0 bases remained unmatched. In nucleotides, the CDR3 is TGTGCCAGCAGTGAAGCGACTAGCGGGGGGCAAGAGACCCAGTACTTC. Protein product: CASSEATSGGQETQYF.

This clonotype was seen more than once but under ten times. J is TRBJ2-7 and V is TRBV5-5, with D possibly matching TRBD2 (6 bases). The ends were cut back, 4 bases at V and 2 bases at J, with 16 bases in the middle. Per the germline V gene, CDR1 is SGHKS and CDR2 is YYEKEE (reference sequence). This CDR3 region has 15 residues. The CDR3 sequence is CASSVAGTGAYEQYF. Written as DNA, the CDR3 is TGTGCCAGCAGCGTAGCCGGGACTGGCGCCTACGAGCAGTACTTC.

In its sample, this clonotype was seen a few times. The genes are TRBV10-3 and TRBJ2-5; TRBD2 matches at 7 bases. The CDR3 sequence is 15 residues long. CDR1 is ENHRY, CDR2 SYGVKD, per germline. J lost 5 bases, V lost 6 bases, and 12 bases had no gene match. CDR3: CAISAVREGRETQYF. CDR3 coding DNA: TGTGCCATCAGCGCTGTCAGGGAGGGCAGGGAGACCCAGTACTTC.

This clonotype was seen ten or more times. The chain has TRBV28 and TRBJ2-7; D might be TRBD1 or TRBD2, each matching 5 bases. CDR1 and CDR2 (germline): MDHEN, SYDVKM. V shed 6 bases and J shed 2 bases, with 14 bases lying between them. The CDR3 is made up of 14 amino acids. CDR3 amino acids: CASRTPRGAYEQYF. The DNA of the CDR3 is TGTGCCAGCAGAACGCCGCGAGGGGCCTACGAGCAGTACTTC.

The rearrangement links TRBV14 to TRBJ2-4; D may be TRBD2 (5 bases). Trimming shortened V by 2 bases and J by 9 bases, and 23 bases separated the two germline ends. CDR1 SGHDN and CDR2 FVKESK come from the germline V gene. The CDR3 spans 17 residues. The CDR3 region has the DNA TGTGCCAGCAGCCAATTCCCCCTAGGACTGCCAAAGGTCATTCAGTACTTC. Translation gives CASSQFPLGLPKVIQYF.

This clonotype was seen more than once but under ten times. V gene TRBV20-1 combines with J gene TRBJ1-4; 8 bases are a match to TRBD1. Germline V gene sequence: CDR1 DFQATT, CDR2 SNEGSKA (reference sequence). V lost 5 bases and J lost 0; bases outside the gene matches: 5. The length of the CDR3 is 15 residues. The CDR3 reads CSASGQGATNEKLFF. The CDR3 DNA reads TGCAGTGCTTCCGGACAGGGAGCAACTAATGAAAAACTGTTTTTT.

The rearrangement uses TRBV3-1 and TRBJ1-1; TRBD1 might be the D (6 bases). V was shortened by 0 bases and J by 3 bases, with 14 bases between the two germline ends. This CDR3 has 16 residues. Looked up from germline, CDR1 is LGHDT and CDR2 is YNNKEL (reference sequence). The CDR3 DNA sequence: TGTGCCAGCAGCCAAGAGGTTGGGGGCGAGGACACTGAAGCTTTCTTT. Its protein product is CASSQEVGGEDTEAFF.

A few counts support this clonotype. The chain has TRBV20-1 and TRBJ1-2; D gene uncertain. The CDR3 loop spans 10 amino acids. Per the germline V gene, CDR1 is DFQATT and CDR2 is SNEGSKA (reference sequence). Trimming shortened V by 5 bases and J by 8 bases, and 9 bases separated the two germline ends. The CDR3 bases are TGCAGTGCTCCCAACCCCGGCTACACCTTC. Encoded protein: CSAPNPGYTF.

The V gene is TRBV29-1, the J gene TRBJ2-3; D is ambiguous. Germline loops: CDR1 SQVTM, CDR2 ANQGSEA. The CDR3 loop spans 13 amino acids. The V end lost 6 bases, the J end lost 0 bases, and 10 bases lay between the germline ends. CDR3 protein: CSVGVISTDTQYF. In DNA, the CDR3 is TGCAGCGTCGGCGTTATTAGCACAGATACGCAGTATTTT.